This TCR beta chain was recovered during a study of blood T cell repertoires in COVID-19. Overall study context: Acute and convalescent COVID-19 samples came from the United States, Italy and Spain.

Germline V CDR1 and CDR2: LNHDA, SQIVND (reference sequence). The V and J ends lost 6 bases and 5 bases respectively, with 14 bases between them. The CDR3 is 14 amino acids. Per the original methods: Nucleated cell number was recorded as an estimate derived from reference gene primer amplification. Data came from immunoSEQ multiplex PCR; TCRdb stores just in-frame clones and leaves some out. D and trimming were read from the DNA, whereas the V and J calls and clone size are those reported in that table. This sample has roughly 160,000 clones, with just under 90% found just once. This clone was detected only a few times.

The J gene is TRBJ1-5, the V gene TRBV19; unclear D gene. This TCR came from a woman aged 65 to 85 with COVID-19, enrolled during active disease. What was sequenced was peripheral blood. The CDR3 spells CASSREFSYQPQHF. CDR3 DNA sequence: TGTGCCAGTAGCCGGGAGTTTTCGTATCAGCCCCAGCATTTT.